The TCR beta chain described here comes from a study of blood T cell repertoires in COVID-19. Study in general: Recovered participants had two consecutive negative NP/OP PCR tests, healthcare professional clearance, or symptom resolution.

Researchers sorted participants into cohorts using their self-reported clinical history. In the source study's methods: Cell counts per sample came from amplifying reference gene primers. Some clones are missing from TCRdb's copy, which holds only in-frame ones; the method was immunoSEQ multiplex PCR. V, J and clone size were drawn from that table, and D and trimming were deduced from the DNA. Here the sample spans around 190,000 clones, more than 85% being singletons. CDR3 length: 14 amino acids. V lost 4 bases and J lost 2, with 13 bases in between. Germline V gene data show CDR1 as SGDLS and CDR2 as YYNGEE.

The chain joins TRBV9 to TRBJ2-7, with D possibly TRBD2 on 6 matching bases. Sequencing input: PBMCs or T cells enriched from blood (not recorded which). The clonotype originates from a woman in her thirties or forties in a cohort exposed to, infected with or recovered from COVID-19 (not recorded which). The CDR3 region is CASSPRTNTYEQYF. Here the CDR3 DNA reads TGTGCCAGCAGCCCACGGACTAACACCTACGAGCAGTACTTC.